This entry is about one T cell receptor beta chain. Other DNA variants within this sample encode the same CDR3. The CDR3 contains 12 residues. Germline V gene sequence: CDR1 SEHNR, CDR2 FQNEAQ (reference sequence). V gave up 2 bases and J gave up 5 bases, with 7 bases separating them. The sample comes from a study of blood T cell repertoires in COVID-19. The repertoire was sequenced with immunoSEQ multiplex PCR; TCRdb's copy has only in-frame clones and lacks some. The profile shows under 300,000 clones, approximately 78% of them singletons. Sequences were obtained from peripheral blood. The TCR sequence derives from a woman between 18 and 30 years old with acute or convalescent COVID-19. The J gene is TRBJ2-7, the V gene TRBV7-9; maybe TRBD2 (5 bases). CDR3 loop: CASSLSGNEQYF. The CDR3 DNA is TGTGCCAGCAGCTTATCGGGGAACGAGCAGTACTTC.